Detailed here is one T cell receptor (beta chain). This receptor's antigen is unknown. No base quality values were provided; no much bigger clone lies one nucleotide off. The germline V gene specifies SGHAT as CDR1 and FQNNGV as CDR2. The germline ends are 7 bases apart after V is trimmed by 0 bases and J by 7 bases. The CDR3 has 14 amino acids, counting the end cysteine and phenylalanine. Of the read, only the CDR3 DNA is kept; its 42 bases are in frame from base 1. This sample is drawn from a study of cytomegalovirus exposure and HLA in healthy donors (dated by TCRdb to 2017 to 2019). With regard to the full study: According to an earlier analysis of a few hundred of the donors, some 180 million T cells yielded 90 million to 140 million unique TCR beta sequences and approximately 280 Gb of sequence data. Donor age, sex, ethnicity and CMV serostatus were collected together with the repertoire data. The later analysis used no new phenotypic data to find candidate immune exposures, relying instead on TCR beta sequences and their occurrence across donors. The study profiled the T cell repertoires of about 640 subjects by immunosequencing and related them to cytomegalovirus serostatus. An earlier analysis of fewer than 700 of the donors applied high-throughput TCR beta sequencing to assess whether each TCR beta V gene segment acted as functional or pseudogenic. Typing coverage differed by locus: A, B, C, DRB1 and DQB1 were typed in about 620-630 donors, DQA1 in about 500, DPA1 in approximately 610, and DPB1 in around 490. Among 300 to 500 genotyped donors of the cohort, an average of roughly 230,000 unique TCR beta nucleotide sequences was sequenced per donor, of which about 18% were non-productive. A later genetic analysis took genome-wide SNP genotypes for about 60% of the roughly 670 donors and used that subset as a discovery cohort. The study combined high-throughput TCR immunosequencing, statistical association of individual TCRs with disease status, and machine learning to predict cytomegalovirus infection status. To study patterns of TCR occurrence, a later analysis re-analyzed previously published TCR beta repertoires from several hundred donors and added high-resolution HLA genotyping. The genetic ancestry cluster associated with self-reported Caucasian donors included 65% to 90% of the approximately 410 genotyped donors. Every repertoire in the discovery cohort had been generated on one and the same sequencing platform. Along with the roughly 670-subject first cohort, a separate validation cohort of approximately 110 different subjects was used. The study aimed to test whether cataloging public T cell receptors could reveal signatures of past pathogen exposure. A few DR-DQ haplotypes were treated as single units for association and clustering because of strong linkage in the cohort. HLA typing covered class I and class II loci at four-digit resolution. An early release that covered fewer than 800 HLA-typed donors contained about 300 gigabases of sequencing data and 80 million or so unique TCR sequences. The study at large found these results: Because counts were too low, about 18 rarely observed V segments, including chromosome 9 orphons, were excluded from the earlier analysis of 500 to 700 of the donors. An earlier analysis of 450 to 750 of the donors showed that most TCR beta V segments appeared in productive rearrangements either about 87% or about 30% of the time, which broadly matched IMGT annotations. A later analysis found that HLA-associated TCR beta chains were more clonally expanded and had lower generation probabilities than equally common non-associated chains. A later genetic analysis reported fewer N-insertions in productive TCRs among donors in an Asian-associated ancestry cluster than the roughly 690-donor mean. In a later analysis, about 17,000 TCR beta sequences were associated with specific HLA alleles at a false discovery rate of 0.05. In this cohort, only TCR beta chains were sequenced, and detectable features were limited by the absence of alpha or paired-chain data. HLA typing was unavailable for some donors at each locus, so association tests used only the typed subset. When HLA alleles, especially DR and DQ, strongly co-occurred, attributing TCR associations to individual alleles was difficult. An association between a missense DCLRE1C variant and V-gene and J-gene trimming of TCR beta chains was found in a later genetic analysis and replicated in an independent cohort. A cluster of highly shared sequence variants was judged likely to be a technical artifact of the sequencing pipeline. In a later analysis, the rate of TCR association differed among HLA loci, with DRB1 alleles having the most associated TCRs and HLA-C alleles having the fewest. Most TCR sequences were seen in very few donors, while some public TCRs were found in many individuals. The only immune exposure information available for the cohort was CMV serostatus. A further reported finding was that TCR beta sequences accurately predicted the HLA-A and HLA-B alleles for most subjects in the first cohort. In vitro tests confirmed that a few of the cytomegalovirus-associated TCR beta chains recognize cytomegalovirus antigens. A later analysis reported that several top co-occurrence clusters appeared linked to parvovirus B19, influenza, CMV and Epstein-Barr virus. Cytomegalovirus status was reported to be diagnosed by the classifier with high specificity and sensitivity in both the original and validation cohorts. Correlated functional status among segregating V segments might be attributable to linkage disequilibrium, but an unknown experimental factor could not be ruled out. According to a later analysis, most CMV-associated TCR beta chains appeared to be HLA-restricted, and the HLA associations seemed to be driven largely by CMV exposure. Roughly uniform sequencing depth across donors was assumed in presence/absence analyses, although this assumption may not hold. The study gave a list of over 150 TCR beta chains associated with cytomegalovirus. The authors suggested that the approach could potentially be extended to other disease states and immunological phenotypes. Some IMGT-functional V segments, including TRBV6-2 and TRBV6-3, could not be distinguished by the 87-base-pair reads and were therefore excluded.

In total, approximately 610 healthy bone marrow donors made up the cohort. At the time of sampling, all cohort members were nominally healthy, though unrecorded immune exposures were likely present. The donor tested CMV seropositive, placing the donor among the 289 seropositive members of the cohort. Every donor gave a peripheral blood sample, and the peripheral blood mononuclear cells from that sample were used for TCR beta sequencing. Genomic DNA was extracted from the blood cell samples with the Qiagen DNeasy Blood Extraction Kit. Libraries were prepared through the immunoSEQ multiplex PCR assay. The multiplex PCR relied on a mix of 60 forward primers for TCR Vbeta segments and 13 reverse primers for TCR Jbeta segments. A multiplex PCR assay on genomic DNA amplified the CDR3 region of rearranged TCR beta genes. On the Illumina HiSeq System, the amplified TCR beta libraries were sequenced as 87-base-pair reads. The authors' analysis ran thus. A later analysis counted some 80 million unique TCR beta chains across the roughly 700 repertoires, and some 11 million of these chains were shared by at least two donors. Raw reads were error-corrected and collapsed into unique sequences with a nearest-neighbor algorithm that merged closely related sequences to remove PCR and sequencing errors. To assign V, D and J gene segments, CDR3 sequences were aligned to IMGT reference sequences. For a sequence to be retained, at least a six-nucleotide match to both a V gene segment and a J gene segment was required. A rearrangement was called productive if the CDR3 had no stop codons and remained in frame with V and J, and every other rearrangement was called non-productive. CDR3 was defined by IMGT convention, running from the second conserved V-encoded cysteine to the conserved J-encoded phenylalanine. Sequences without an unambiguous match to a single V gene segment were excluded from the earlier analysis of a few hundred of the donors. In an earlier analysis of approximately 550 of the donors, V segments were called functional above 56.7% productive rearrangements and were called segregating when the between-donor standard deviation exceeded 5%. To diagnose cytomegalovirus status from the catalog of TCR beta chain sequences, a statistical classification framework was built. In a later analysis, TCR nucleotide sequences were compared against IMGT/GENE-DB human TR gene sequences so that V and J genes could be assigned. In a later analysis, CDR3 sequences and most-parsimonious VDJ recombination scenarios were assigned using the TCRdist pipeline. A later analysis defined each TCR beta chain by its CDR3 amino acid sequence plus V-gene family, and excluded reads lacking a unique V-gene family. As a way to deal with suspected cross-contamination and a sequencing artifact, a later analysis dropped roughly 600 nucleotide sequences that were highly shared and had low generation probability. In a later analysis, a clonal expansion index was calculated for each public chain from normalized within-repertoire ranks of inferred template counts. In a later analysis, generation probabilities were computed using a VDJ recombination model fitted to out-of-frame rearrangements, and the results were checked against IGoR. Hypergeometric tests were used in a later analysis to score TCR-TCR, TCR-HLA and TCR-CMV co-occurrence, with a repertoire-size bias correction applied to the TCR pairs. A later analysis estimated false discovery rates by permuting HLA or CMV assignments 20 times. In a later analysis, co-occurring TCRs were grouped using DBSCAN, and TCRdist sequence similarity was added for clustering within HLA-allele-positive subsets. Repertoires with fewer than 30,000 or more than 120,000 public chains were left out of co-occurrence clustering, as were four to six repertoires with anomalous nucleotide sharing. TCRdb provides this immuneACCESS table in a form limited to in-frame rearrangements. Some clones are lacking; in checked studies, under half of them reflect an unresolved V gene, and why the rest are absent is not known. V and J calls plus clone size are reproduced from that table; the DNA served to infer D and trimming. Across this sample there are about 150,000 clones, with more than 60% seen only once. In total, the top ten clones hold approximately 10% of the sample.

Material for sequencing was PBMCs. This chain is built from TRBV11-2 and TRBJ1-6; the D gene remains uncertain. This receptor was identified in a man aged 18 to 29 in good health and CMV-seropositive. The DNA sequence is as follows: TGTGCCAGCAGCTTAGACACAGCAAATTCACCCCTCCACTTT. Translated, it reads CASSLDTANSPLHF.